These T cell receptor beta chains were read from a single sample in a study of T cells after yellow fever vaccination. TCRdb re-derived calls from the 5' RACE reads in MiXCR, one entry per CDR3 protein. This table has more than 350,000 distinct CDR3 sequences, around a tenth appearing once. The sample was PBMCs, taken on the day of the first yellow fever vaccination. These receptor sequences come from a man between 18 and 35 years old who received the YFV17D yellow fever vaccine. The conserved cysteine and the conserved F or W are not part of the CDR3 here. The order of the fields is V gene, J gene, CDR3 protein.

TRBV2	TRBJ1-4	ASTLQGSNEKLF
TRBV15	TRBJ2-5	ATSRDAGLAGGRETQY
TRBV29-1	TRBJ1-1	SVRSRLDTEAF
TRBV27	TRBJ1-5	ASSLVGARQPQH
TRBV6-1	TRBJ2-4	ASSEALALGAKNIQY
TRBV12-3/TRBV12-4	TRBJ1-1	ASTPSGGSNTEAF
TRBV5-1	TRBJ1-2	ASSFASGGPYGYT
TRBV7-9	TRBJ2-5	ASSLNSDSY
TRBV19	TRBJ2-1	ASSIGGGAGEQF
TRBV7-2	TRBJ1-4	ASSPNGATNEKLF
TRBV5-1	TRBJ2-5	ASSLDLQGSETQY
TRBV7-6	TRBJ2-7	ASSGAPYEQY